The 11 T cell receptor beta chains below all came from one sample that was sequenced in a study of shared clonotypes between healthy human individuals. The data were produced by immunoSEQ multiplex PCR, yet TCRdb's version contains in-frame clones alone and is incomplete. The sample yields around 500,000 clones, more than 75% seen once. Sequencing input: PBMCs. The receptors were sampled from a woman aged 35 to 49 in good health. Some clones in this sample may be carry-over from other donors' samples.

The rearrangement joins TRBV14 to TRBJ2-5, with D possibly being TRBD1 (5 bases). The CDR3 length is 15 residues. Looked up from germline, CDR1 is SGHDN and CDR2 is FVKESK. With 5 bases removed from V and 4 bases from J, the gap between germline ends came to 17 bases. The CDR3 loop reads CASSSRGPGRETQYF. The CDR3 DNA follows: TGTGCCAGCAGCTCAAGGGGCCCAGGAAGAGAGACCCAGTACTTC.

This clone came up a few times. The chain recombines TRBV11-3 with TRBJ2-7; no clear D gene. Trimming pared 5 bases from V and 5 bases from J, leaving 13 bases between. This CDR3 has 13 amino acids. The germline CDR1 and CDR2 sequences are SGHNT and YENEEA. CDR3 DNA: TGTGCCAGCAGCCATCTCCTAGGGAACGAGCAGTACTTC. This gives the protein CASSHLLGNEQYF.

The chain has TRBV5-1 and TRBJ2-3; no definite D call. CDR3 length: 13 residues. CDR1 and CDR2 from the germline V gene are SGHRS and YFSETQ. Trimming shortened V by 4 bases and J by 2 bases, and 8 bases separated the two germline ends. This CDR3 reads CASSPDNTDTQYF. The CDR3 region has the DNA TGCGCCAGCAGCCCCGACAACACAGATACGCAGTATTTT.

The chain uses TRBV30 and TRBJ2-2; weak D call: TRBD1 (5 bases). The CDR3 totals 17 residues. Germline V gives CDR1 GTSNPN, CDR2 SVGIG (reference sequence). With 2 bases removed from V and 1 base from J, the gap between germline ends came to 17 bases. CDR3 in amino acids: CAWSWPIWGRNTGELFF. CDR3 coding DNA: TGTGCCTGGAGTTGGCCTATTTGGGGCAGGAACACCGGGGAGCTGTTTTTT.

The chain recombines TRBV18 with TRBJ2-1; 11 bases agree with TRBD1. Germline V gene sequence: CDR1 KGHSH, CDR2 LQKENI. The junction had 14 bases not matched to a gene; V was cut back by 4 bases and J by 9 bases. This CDR3 has 17 residues. CDR3 DNA: TGTGCCAGCTCACTGATACCGGGACAGGGGGGAGAGGGTGAGCAGTTCTTC. Translation: CASSLIPGQGGEGEQFF.

The chain employs TRBV30 and TRBJ1-1, with D unresolved. Germline CDR1 and CDR2: GTSNPN and SVGIG (reference sequence). This CDR3 comprises 14 residues. V was pared by 5 bases and J by 0 bases, with 13 bases between. Written as DNA, the CDR3 is TGTGCCTGGGGGTCGGGGTCCATGAACACTGAAGCTTTCTTT. It yields the protein CAWGSGSMNTEAFF.

This clone was recorded only once. The chain links TRBV7-9 to TRBJ1-1; D perhaps matches TRBD1 (5 bases). Trimming left V 5 bases short and J 0 bases short, with 10 bases between. The germline gives CDR1 SEHNR, CDR2 FQNEAQ (reference sequence). The CDR3 consists of 14 residues. The CDR3 spells CASSVGTMNTEAFF. CDR3 nucleotides: TGTGCCAGCAGCGTAGGGACCATGAACACTGAAGCTTTCTTT.

The table lists this clone with a few counts. This chain connects TRBV5-1 to TRBJ2-1, with a weak D call TRBD2 (6 bases). Trimming left V 2 bases short and J 4 bases short, with 16 bases between. Germline CDR1 SGHRS, CDR2 YFSETQ. The CDR3 sequence is 16 residues long. CDR3 amino acids: CASSLLGLGLYNEQFF. DNA of the CDR3: TGCGCCAGCAGCTTATTGGGACTTGGGTTATACAATGAGCAGTTCTTC.

The gene calls are TRBV2 and TRBJ1-4, with D uncertain. The CDR3 runs to 15 residues. The germline V gene has CDR1 SNHLY and CDR2 FYNNEI. V was shortened by 10 bases and J by 0 bases, with 15 bases between the two germline ends. The CDR3 DNA reads as TGTGCCACCGGGCCAGGCCTTGCAACTAATGAAAAACTGTTTTTT. It encodes CATGPGLATNEKLFF. Full variable domain (remainder filled in from reference TRBV2 and TRBJ1-4): EPEVTQTPSHQVTQMGQEVILRCVPISNHLYFYWYRQILGQKVEFLVSFYNNEISEKSEIFDDQFSVERPDGSNFTLKIRSTKLEDSAMYFCATGPGLATNEKLFFGSGTQLSVL.

Note on this clone: A far larger clone differs by one base, so this is likely a read error. Without the conserved terminal phenylalanine or tryptophan, this CDR3 likely stems from a read error. The chain recombines TRBV7-9 with TRBJ1-2; D gene ambiguous. Germline V gene data show CDR1 as SEHNR and CDR2 as FQNEAQ (reference sequence). The CDR3 is made up of 14 amino acids. The V end was cut by 0 bases, the J end by 0 bases, with 5 bases between. CDR3 region: CASSLAASNYGYTL. The CDR3 coding sequence is TGTGCCAGCAGCTTAGCAGCCTCTAACTATGGCTACACCCTC.

Remarks on this clone: Possible read error: a much larger clone is one base away. V gene TRBV7-2 combines with J gene TRBJ2-3; 11 positions match TRBD2. Germline trimming cut 4 bases from V and 0 bases from J; bases unmatched to any gene: 0. The germline V gene encodes CDR1 SGHTA and CDR2 FQGNSA. The length of the CDR3 is 15 residues. In DNA form, the CDR3 reads TGTGCCAGCAGCTGGACTAGCGGGAGCACAGATACGCAGTATTTT. Its translation: CASSWTSGSTDTQYF. Looking up the rest from reference TRBV7-2 and TRBJ2-3 gives the full variable domain: GAGVSQSPSNKVTEKGKDVELRCDPISGHTALYWYRQSLGQGLEFLIYFQGNSAPDKSGLPSDRFSAERTGGSVSTLTIQRTQQEDSAVYLCASSWTSGSTDTQYFGPGTRLTVL.